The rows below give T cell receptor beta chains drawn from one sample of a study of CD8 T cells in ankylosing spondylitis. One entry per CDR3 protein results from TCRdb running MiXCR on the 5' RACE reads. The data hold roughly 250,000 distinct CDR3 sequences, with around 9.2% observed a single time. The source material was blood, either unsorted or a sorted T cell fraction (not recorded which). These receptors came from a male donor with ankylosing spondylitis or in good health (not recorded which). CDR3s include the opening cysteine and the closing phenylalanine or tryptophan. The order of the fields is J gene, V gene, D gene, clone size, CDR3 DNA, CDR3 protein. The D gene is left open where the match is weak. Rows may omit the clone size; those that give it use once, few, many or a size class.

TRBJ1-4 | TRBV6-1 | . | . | TGTGCCAGCAGTGGCTCAGGGAGTACTAATGAAAAACTGTTTTTT | CASSGSGSTNEKLFF
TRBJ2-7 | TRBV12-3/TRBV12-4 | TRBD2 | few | TGTGCCAGCAGTTTAGGCCGGGGGGACTACGAGCAGTACTTC | CASSLGRGDYEQYF
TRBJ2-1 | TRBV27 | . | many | TGTGCCAGCAGTCCAGGGGGGGGCTTCTACAATGAGCAGTTCTTC | CASSPGGGFYNEQFF
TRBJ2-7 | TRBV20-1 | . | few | TGCAGTGCTTTGCGCCCGCCAACCTACGAGCAGTACTTC | CSALRPPTYEQYF
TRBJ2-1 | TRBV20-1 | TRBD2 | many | TGCAGTGCTAGAGAGGGGGGGGGCTACAATGAGCAGTTCTTC | CSAREGGGYNEQFF
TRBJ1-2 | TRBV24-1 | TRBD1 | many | TGTGCCACCAGTGAACAGGGGGCGAGCGGCTACACCTTC | CATSEQGASGYTF
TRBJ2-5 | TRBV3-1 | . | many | TGTGCCAGCAGCCAAGATGTGGGTTCAGAGACCCAGTACTTC | CASSQDVGSETQYF
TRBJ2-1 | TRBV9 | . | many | TGTGCCAGCAGCGTATCCCTGAGCTCCTACAATGAGCAGTTCTTC | CASSVSLSSYNEQFF
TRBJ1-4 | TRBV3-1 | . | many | TGTGCCAGCAGCCAGGGGGCCGCTTTTGGGGAAAAACTGTTTTTT | CASSQGAAFGEKLFF
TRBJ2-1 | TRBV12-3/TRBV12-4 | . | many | TGTGCCAGCAGCCCGACGACAGCGCCCAAGCAGTTCTTC | CASSPTTAPKQFF
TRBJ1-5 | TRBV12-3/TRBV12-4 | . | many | TGTGCCAGCAGTTTTGAAAGGGGTCAGCCCCAGCATTTT | CASSFERGQPQHF
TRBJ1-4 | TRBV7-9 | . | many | TGTGCCAGCAGCCCCGGGGAGACACGAATTAATGAAAAACTGTTTTTT | CASSPGETRINEKLFF
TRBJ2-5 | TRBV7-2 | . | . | TGTGCCAGCAGCTTAGCAGGCGCCTCTGGCGAGACCCAGTACTTC | CASSLAGASGETQYF
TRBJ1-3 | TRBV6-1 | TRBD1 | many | TGTGCCAGCAGGCCCAAGACAGGGACTGGAAACACCATATATTTT | CASRPKTGTGNTIYF
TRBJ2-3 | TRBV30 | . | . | TGTGCCTGGACCAAAATAGCCAGCGGGTATACGCAGTATTTT | CAWTKIASGYTQYF
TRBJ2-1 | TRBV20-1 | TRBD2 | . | TGCAGTGCTAGAGATGGAGCGGGAGCTTCCTACAATGAGCAGTTCTTC | CSARDGAGASYNEQFF
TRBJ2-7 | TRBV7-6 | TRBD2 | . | TGTGCCAGCAGCTTACGGCGGGGGGACAACTACGAGCAGTACTTC | CASSLRRGDNYEQYF
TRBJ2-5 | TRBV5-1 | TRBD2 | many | TGCGCCAGCAGCTTGGAACGACTAGCGGAGACCCAGTACTTC | CASSLERLAETQYF
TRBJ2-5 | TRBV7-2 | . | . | TGTGCCAGCAGCTATCCAGAAGAGACCCAGTACTTC | CASSYPEETQYF
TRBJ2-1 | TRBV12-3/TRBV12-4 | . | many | TGTGCCAGCAGTTTAAGTACCGGGGGGCGGGGGAATGAGCAGTTCTTC | CASSLSTGGRGNEQFF
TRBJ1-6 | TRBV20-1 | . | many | TGCAGTGCTAGAGCGCCGGGTCGGAATTCACCCCTCCACTTT | CSARAPGRNSPLHF
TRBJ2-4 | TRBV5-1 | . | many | TGCGCCAGCAGCGGGGGATTTTCAGTAGCCAAAAACATTCAGTACTTC | CASSGGFSVAKNIQYF
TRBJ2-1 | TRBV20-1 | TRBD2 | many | TGCAGTGCTAGAGATGGAATAGCGGGGTACAATGAGCAGTTCTTC | CSARDGIAGYNEQFF
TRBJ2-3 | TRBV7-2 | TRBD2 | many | TGTGCCAGCAGCCAACTAGCGGGAGTGGATACGCAGTATTTT | CASSQLAGVDTQYF
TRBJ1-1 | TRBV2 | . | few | TGTGCCAGCAGGTTGGGGTTCACTGAAGCTTTCTTT | CASRLGFTEAFF
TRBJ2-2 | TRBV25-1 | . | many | TGTGCCAGCAGTCCAACAGGGAACACCGGGGAGCTGTTTTTT | CASSPTGNTGELFF
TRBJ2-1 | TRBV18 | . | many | TGTGCCAGCTCACCACCGGACGTTGGTGAGCAGTTCTTC | CASSPPDVGEQFF
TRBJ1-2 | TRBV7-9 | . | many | TGTGCCAGCAGTTTTCCGGGATATAACTATGGCTACACCTTC | CASSFPGYNYGYTF
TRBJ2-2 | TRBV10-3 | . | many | TGTGCCATCAGTGACAGGGACAGGGAGCTGTTTTTT | CAISDRDRELFF
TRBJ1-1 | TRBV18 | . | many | TGTGCCAGCTCACCACCGGGGTTTGGTGGAGGCACTGAAGCTTTCTTT | CASSPPGFGGGTEAFF
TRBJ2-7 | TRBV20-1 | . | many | TGCAGTGCAGAGAAAGCCTTGTCCTCCTACGAGCAGTACTTC | CSAEKALSSYEQYF
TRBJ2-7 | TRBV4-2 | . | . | TGTGCCAGCAGCCAAGAGTACGGGAGCGCCTACGAGCAGTACTTC | CASSQEYGSAYEQYF
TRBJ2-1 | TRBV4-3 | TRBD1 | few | TGCGCCAGCAGCCAAGAACAGGGGGCCTGGGATGAGCAGTTCTTC | CASSQEQGAWDEQFF
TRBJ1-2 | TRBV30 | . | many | TGTGCCTGGAGTGTCGGGAGGAACTATGGCTACACCTTC | CAWSVGRNYGYTF
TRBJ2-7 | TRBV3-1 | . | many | TGTGCCAGCAGCCAAGCCGGTAATGACTACGAGCAGTACTTC | CASSQAGNDYEQYF
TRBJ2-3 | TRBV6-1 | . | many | TGTGCCAGCAGGAAGGGGGTACCCACAGATACGCAGTATTTT | CASRKGVPTDTQYF
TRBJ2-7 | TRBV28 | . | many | TGTGCCAGCAGCGAAATGGGAGAGCAGTACTTC | CASSEMGEQYF
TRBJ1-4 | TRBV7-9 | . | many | TGTGCCAGCAGTCCGAGGGGGGGCCGTAATGAAAAACTGTTTTTT | CASSPRGGRNEKLFF
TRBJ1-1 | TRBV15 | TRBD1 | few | TGTGCCACCAGCACGGGCAGACAGGGGATGTCGGTTAAGACTGAAGCTTTCTTT | CATSTGRQGMSVKTEAFF
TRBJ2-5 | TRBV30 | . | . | TGTGCCTGGAGTGTACTGGGGTACCAAGAGACCCAGTACTTC | CAWSVLGYQETQYF